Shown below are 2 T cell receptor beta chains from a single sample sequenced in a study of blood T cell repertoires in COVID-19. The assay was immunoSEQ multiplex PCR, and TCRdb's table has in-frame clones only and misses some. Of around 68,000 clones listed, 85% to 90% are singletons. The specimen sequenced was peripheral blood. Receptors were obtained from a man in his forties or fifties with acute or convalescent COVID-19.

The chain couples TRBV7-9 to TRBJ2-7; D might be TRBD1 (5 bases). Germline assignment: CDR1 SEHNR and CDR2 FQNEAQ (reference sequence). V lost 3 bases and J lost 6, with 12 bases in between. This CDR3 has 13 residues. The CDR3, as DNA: TGTGCCAGCAGCTTTAATTTAAGGGGCGAGCAGTACGTC. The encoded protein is CASSFNLRGEQYV.

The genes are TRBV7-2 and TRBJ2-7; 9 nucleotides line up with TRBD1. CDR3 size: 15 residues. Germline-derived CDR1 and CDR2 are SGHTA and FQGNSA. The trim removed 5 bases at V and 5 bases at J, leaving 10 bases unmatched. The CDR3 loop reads CASSTTGTGYNEQYF. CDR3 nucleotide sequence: TGTGCCAGCAGCACCACCGGGACAGGGTACAACGAGCAGTACTTC.